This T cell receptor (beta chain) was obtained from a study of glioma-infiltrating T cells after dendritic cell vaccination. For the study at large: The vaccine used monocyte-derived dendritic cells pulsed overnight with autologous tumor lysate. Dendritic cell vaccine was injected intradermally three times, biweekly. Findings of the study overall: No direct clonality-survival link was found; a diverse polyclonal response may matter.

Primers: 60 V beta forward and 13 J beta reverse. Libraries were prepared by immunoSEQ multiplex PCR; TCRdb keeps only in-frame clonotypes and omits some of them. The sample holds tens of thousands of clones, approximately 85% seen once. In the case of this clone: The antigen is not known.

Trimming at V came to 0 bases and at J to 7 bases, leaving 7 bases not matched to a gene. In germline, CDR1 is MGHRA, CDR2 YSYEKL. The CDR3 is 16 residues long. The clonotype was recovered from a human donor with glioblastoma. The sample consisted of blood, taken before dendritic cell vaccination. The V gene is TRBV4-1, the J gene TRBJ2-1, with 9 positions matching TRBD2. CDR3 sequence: CASSQDWGGGANEQFF. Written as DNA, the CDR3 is TGCGCCAGCAGCCAAGATTGGGGCGGGGGGGCTAATGAGCAGTTCTTC.